This T cell receptor beta chain was sequenced during a study of blood T cell repertoires in COVID-19. Study at large: Researchers got acute and convalescent COVID-19 samples from the United States, Italy and Spain.

Original processing notes: Cell counts per sample came from amplifying reference gene primers. Repertoires were generated with immunoSEQ multiplex PCR, while TCRdb's copy carries only in-frame clones and drops some. V, J and clone size are those of that table, while D and trimming were read from the DNA. The top ten hold under 8.5% of the sample, which has 200,000 to 250,000 clones, around 86% seen once. The CDR3 is 16 amino acids. Germline CDR1 and CDR2: KGHSH and LQKENI. Germline trimming cut 3 bases from V and 6 bases from J; bases unmatched to any gene: 6. The sequenced sample consisted of peripheral blood. The clonotype comes from a woman of 80 years or more with COVID-19, enrolled during active disease. The rearrangement joins TRBV18 to TRBJ1-5; 12 bases line up with TRBD1. The CDR3 loop is CASSPPGQGAVQPQHF. The CDR3 nucleotides are TGTGCCAGCTCACCTCCGGGACAGGGGGCAGTTCAGCCCCAGCATTTT.